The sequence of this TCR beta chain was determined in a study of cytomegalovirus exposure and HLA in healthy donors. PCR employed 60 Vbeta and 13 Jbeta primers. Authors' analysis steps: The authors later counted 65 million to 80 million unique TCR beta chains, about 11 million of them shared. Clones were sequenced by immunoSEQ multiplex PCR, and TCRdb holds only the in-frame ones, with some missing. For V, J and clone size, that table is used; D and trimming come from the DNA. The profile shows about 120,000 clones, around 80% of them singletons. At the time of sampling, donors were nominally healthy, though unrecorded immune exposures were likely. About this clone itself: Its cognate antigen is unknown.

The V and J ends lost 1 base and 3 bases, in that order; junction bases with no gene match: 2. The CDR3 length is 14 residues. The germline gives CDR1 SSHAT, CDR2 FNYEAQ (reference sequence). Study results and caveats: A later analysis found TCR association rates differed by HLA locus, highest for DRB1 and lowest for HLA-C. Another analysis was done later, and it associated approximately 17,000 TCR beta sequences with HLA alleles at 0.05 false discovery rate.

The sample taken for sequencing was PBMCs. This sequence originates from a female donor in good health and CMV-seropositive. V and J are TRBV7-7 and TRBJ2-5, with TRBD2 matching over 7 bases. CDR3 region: CASSLVGGEETQYF. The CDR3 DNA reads TGTGCCAGCAGCTTAGTGGGGGGGGAAGAGACCCAGTACTTC.